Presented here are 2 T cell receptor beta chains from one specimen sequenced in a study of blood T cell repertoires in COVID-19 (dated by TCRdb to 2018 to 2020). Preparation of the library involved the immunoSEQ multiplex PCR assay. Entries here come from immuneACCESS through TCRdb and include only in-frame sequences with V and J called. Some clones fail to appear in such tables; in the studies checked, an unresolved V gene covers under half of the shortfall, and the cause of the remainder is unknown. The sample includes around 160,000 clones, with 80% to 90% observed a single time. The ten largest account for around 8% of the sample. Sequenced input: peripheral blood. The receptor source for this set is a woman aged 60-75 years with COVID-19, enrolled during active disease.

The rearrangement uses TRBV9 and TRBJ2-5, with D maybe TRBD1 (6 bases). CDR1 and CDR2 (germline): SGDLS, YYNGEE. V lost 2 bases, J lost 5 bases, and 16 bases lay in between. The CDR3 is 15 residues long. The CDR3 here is CASSVTTGKGETQYF. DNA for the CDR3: TGTGCCAGCAGCGTTACTACAGGGAAAGGGGAGACCCAGTACTTC.

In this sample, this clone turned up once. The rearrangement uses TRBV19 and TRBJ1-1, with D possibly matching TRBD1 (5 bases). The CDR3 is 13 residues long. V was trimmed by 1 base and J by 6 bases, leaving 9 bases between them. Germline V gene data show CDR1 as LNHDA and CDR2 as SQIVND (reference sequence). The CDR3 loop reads CASSIVQGAEAFF. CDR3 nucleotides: TGTGCCAGTAGTATAGTGCAGGGCGCTGAAGCTTTCTTT.